This passage covers 28 T cell receptor beta chains from one sample sequenced in a study of cytomegalovirus exposure and HLA in healthy donors. PCR used 60 Vbeta primers and 13 Jbeta primers. Clones were read by immunoSEQ multiplex PCR, and TCRdb kept only the in-frame ones, dropping some. Of 150,000 to 180,000 clones detected, 80% to 90% appear once; the ten largest clones hold roughly 2.4%. Sequencing was carried out using PBMCs. The receptors derive from a woman under 30 in good health and CMV-seronegative.

J is TRBJ2-3 and V is TRBV2; tentatively, D is TRBD1 (6 bases). CDR3 length: 12 residues. V gave up 5 bases and J gave up 6 bases, with 9 bases separating them. Germline V gives CDR1 SNHLY, CDR2 FYNNEI. The CDR3 protein is CASSTQGDTQYF. The CDR3 DNA is TGTGCCAGCAGTACCCAGGGGGATACGCAGTATTTT.

V gene TRBV6-5 combines with J gene TRBJ1-4; 7 bases agree with TRBD1. The CDR3 loop spans 15 amino acids. CDR1 is MNHEY, CDR2 SVGAGI, per germline. V was pared by 6 bases and J by 4 bases, with 8 bases of the junction left unmatched. CDR3 amino acids: CASRPTGSDNEKLFF. CDR3 sequence (DNA): TGTGCCAGCAGGCCGACAGGGTCGGATAATGAAAAACTGTTTTTT.

About this clone itself: Germline and junction disagree at one end, which may indicate a read error. This chain joins TRBV7-7 and TRBJ2-7; D is perhaps TRBD1 (5 bases). Germline V gene sequence: CDR1 SSHAT, CDR2 FNYEAQ (reference sequence). The CDR3 runs to 13 residues. CDR3 in DNA: TGTGCTAGCAGCCCCTCCCAGGGCTACGAGCAGTACTTC. Translating gives CASSPSQGYEQYF.

This clone has just a few counts. The J gene is TRBJ2-2, the V gene TRBV6-1, with TRBD1 matching 10 bases. The CDR3 consists of 14 residues. Per germline, CDR1 MNHNS and CDR2 SASEGT. The ends lost 11 bases at V and 3 bases at J; junction bases unmatched: 6. CDR3 bases: TGTGCCGGCACAGGGACAGGGGACACCGGGGAGCTGTTTTTT. This gives the protein CAGTGTGDTGELFF.

The chain couples TRBV2 to TRBJ2-1, with a weak D call TRBD2 (6 bases). Deletions cut 2 bases from V and 9 bases from J, with 17 bases between. Germline CDR1 is SNHLY and CDR2 is FYNNEI. This CDR3 region has 15 residues. The CDR3 nucleotides are TGTGCCAGCAGTGAAATAGTGCCTCGGGGGAGTGAGCAGTTCTTC. Translation: CASSEIVPRGSEQFF.

The V call is TRBV7-2, the J call TRBJ2-1, with 8 bases lining up with TRBD2. The germline V gene encodes CDR1 SGHTA and CDR2 FQGNSA. V shed 5 bases, J shed 7 bases, and the junction held 7 bases outside the gene matches. This CDR3 spans 14 amino acids. CDR3 in DNA: TGTGCCAGCAGCGCCTACGGGACTAGTAATGAGCAGTTCTTC. It specifies CASSAYGTSNEQFF.

As to this clone: Other DNA sequences within the sample encode an identical CDR3. The chain combines TRBV29-1 with TRBJ2-1; TRBD2 agrees at 8 bases. J lost 7 bases, V lost 7 bases, and 9 bases had no gene match. This CDR3 comprises 13 residues. Germline V gene data show CDR1 as SQVTM and CDR2 as ANQGSEA. The CDR3 is CSGRLAGGNEQFF. The CDR3 DNA is TGCAGCGGCCGACTGGCGGGAGGTAATGAGCAGTTCTTC.

This sequence joins TRBV19 and TRBJ1-1; 7 bases align to TRBD1. Per the germline V gene, CDR1 is LNHDA and CDR2 is SQIVND (reference sequence). The CDR3 contains 12 residues. V was clipped by 7 bases and J by 10 bases; unmatched bases: 9. The DNA of the CDR3 is TGTGCCAGTACCGGTCAGGGGGGTACAGCTTTCTTT. Protein sequence: CASTGQGGTAFF.

This clone appeared once. CDR3 sequence: CASSTGTGGYEQYF. The CDR3 nucleotides are TGTGCCAGCTCAACAGGGACAGGGGGCTACGAGCAGTACTTC. This sequence joins TRBV18 and TRBJ2-7, with 11 bases fitting TRBD1. Germline CDR1 is KGHSH and CDR2 is LQKENI. The CDR3 is 14 residues long. V shed 5 bases and J 3 bases; nucleotides not matched to a gene: 3.

This clone was seen a handful of times. The rearrangement joins TRBV9 to TRBJ2-2; 11 nucleotides match TRBD2. J gave up 4 bases and V 5 bases, and 10 bases lay outside the gene matches. The V gene's germline CDR1 is SGDLS and CDR2 YYNGEE. The CDR3 has 17 residues. The CDR3 sequence: CASSRLAGWKSTGELFF. The CDR3 region has the DNA TGTGCCAGCAGTAGACTAGCGGGGTGGAAGAGCACCGGGGAGCTGTTTTTT.

The chain links TRBV6-1 to TRBJ2-5; 9 bases match TRBD2. This CDR3 contains 13 residues. J gave up 4 bases and V 5 bases, and 2 bases lay outside the gene matches. The germline CDR1 and CDR2 sequences are MNHNS and SASEGT. The CDR3 nucleotides are TGTGCCAGCAGTTCGACTAGCGGAGAGACCCAGTACTTC. As protein: CASSSTSGETQYF.

This chain connects TRBV5-4 to TRBJ1-2, with TRBD1 identical over 7 bases. Germline V lookup: CDR1 SGHNT, CDR2 YYREEE (reference sequence). CDR3 length: 13 residues. J gave up 4 bases and V 4 bases, and 4 bases lay outside the gene matches. CDR3: CASSIGTAYGYTF. Written as DNA, the CDR3 is TGTGCCAGCAGCATTGGGACAGCCTATGGCTACACCTTC.

V and J are TRBV27 and TRBJ1-5; 9 nucleotides match TRBD1. The CDR3 consists of 14 residues. V shed 4 bases, J shed 7 bases, and the junction held 5 bases outside the gene matches. Germline values: CDR1 MNHEY, CDR2 SMNVEV (reference sequence). The CDR3 here is CASSSDRGRQPQHF. The CDR3 DNA follows: TGTGCCAGCAGTTCTGACAGGGGGAGGCAGCCCCAGCATTTT.

This chain connects TRBV6-5 to TRBJ1-4; D may be TRBD1 (5 bases). V shed 6 bases and J shed 0 bases, with 11 bases lying between them. This CDR3 spans 15 amino acids. Germline assignment: CDR1 MNHEY and CDR2 SVGAGI. This CDR3 reads CASRKQGPTNEKLFF. CDR3 nucleotides: TGTGCCAGCAGGAAGCAGGGTCCAACTAATGAAAAACTGTTTTTT.

This rearrangement joins TRBV7-2 to TRBJ1-2; 8 bases fit TRBD1. CDR1 SGHTA and CDR2 FQGNSA come from the germline V gene. CDR3 length equals 15 residues. The V gene end was trimmed by 2 bases and the J gene end by 10 bases; junction bases not matched to a gene: 12. The CDR3 DNA sequence: TGTGCCAGCAGCTTACGCCAGGGGGCTGCGGGAGACTACACCTTC. Protein: CASSLRQGAAGDYTF.

The V call is TRBV18, the J call TRBJ1-2; 7 bases are shared with TRBD1. The CDR3 has 16 residues. V lost 6 bases, J lost 0 bases, and 10 bases stayed unmatched. From germline, CDR1 is KGHSH and CDR2 LQKENI. CDR3: CASSPGQTVTNYGYTF. For the CDR3, the DNA is TGTGCCAGCTCGCCGGGACAGACCGTTACTAACTATGGCTACACCTTC.

This rearrangement joins TRBV5-1 to TRBJ2-1, with 8 bases that match TRBD1. CDR1 is SGHRS, CDR2 YFSETQ, per germline. The CDR3 length is 16 residues. V shed 4 bases, J shed 3 bases, and the junction held 9 bases outside the gene matches. CDR3 DNA sequence: TGCGCCAGCAGCGTCGCAGGGGGCGCATACTACAATGAGCAGTTCTTC. Protein product: CASSVAGGAYYNEQFF.

The rearrangement joins TRBV28 to TRBJ1-6, with a weak D call TRBD1 (5 bases). Germline V gene data show CDR1 as MDHEN and CDR2 as SYDVKM. The CDR3 spans 12 residues. V was pared by 5 bases and J by 7 bases, with 6 bases between. CDR3 sequence reads: CASSAGNSPLHF. CDR3 in DNA: TGTGCCAGCAGTGCAGGGAATTCACCCCTCCACTTT.

V and J are TRBV7-2 and TRBJ2-5; D is perhaps TRBD1 (6 bases). The DNA matches TRBJ2-7 better at its end, which makes the J call doubtful. Germline assignment: CDR1 SGHTA and CDR2 FQGNSA. The CDR3 sequence is 14 residues long. The CDR3 loop is CASSFLQGSYEQYF. CDR3 sequence (DNA): TGTGCCAGCAGCTTTTTACAGGGCTCCTACGAGCAGTACTTC.

This rearrangement joins TRBV25-1 to TRBJ2-1; no clear D gene. The CDR3 covers 15 residues. From germline, CDR1 is MGHDK and CDR2 SYGVNS. Trimming stripped 2 bases from V and 6 bases from J, with 14 bases between. The CDR3 nucleotides read TGTGCCAGCAGTGAACCCAGCGCGCCAACCAATGAGCAGTTCTTC. Protein sequence: CASSEPSAPTNEQFF.

The chain uses TRBV6-1 and TRBJ2-2, with 9 bases that match TRBD2. The V and J ends lost 4 bases and 5 bases, in that order; junction bases with no gene match: 14. This CDR3 has 18 amino acids. Germline CDR1 MNHNS, CDR2 SASEGT. CDR3 DNA: TGTGCCAGCAGTGGACGATGGGCTGCGGGAGGGCCAACCGGGGAGCTGTTTTTT. Protein: CASSGRWAAGGPTGELFF.

This chain links TRBV5-8 with TRBJ1-4, with D hard to call. The CDR3 consists of 16 residues. Germline-derived CDR1 and CDR2 are SGHTS and YDEGEE. Trimming took 4 bases from V and 0 from J, leaving 13 bases between them. The CDR3 nucleotides are TGTGCCAGCAGCCCACGCGGGTTTGCAACTAATGAAAAACTGTTTTTT. Protein: CASSPRGFATNEKLFF.

The chain couples TRBV25-1 to TRBJ2-7, with 13 bases that match TRBD2. CDR1 is MGHDK and CDR2 is SYGVNS in the germline V gene. Trimming at V came to 4 bases and at J to 4 bases, leaving 10 bases not matched to a gene. This CDR3 has 17 amino acids. The CDR3 coding sequence is TGTGCCAGCAGTGGGTATTCTGGGACTAGCGGGACTTACGAGCAGTACTTC. Its translation is CASSGYSGTSGTYEQYF.

The J gene is TRBJ1-6, the V gene TRBV9; TRBD1 matches at 10 bases. The CDR3 is 15 residues long. The J segment lost 6 bases and the V segment lost 2 bases, leaving 2 bases of the junction unmatched. Germline V gene lookup returns CDR1 SGDLS and CDR2 YYNGEE. CDR3 loop: CASSVRDRGNSPLHF. The CDR3 nucleotides are TGTGCCAGCAGCGTCAGGGACAGGGGTAATTCACCCCTCCACTTT.

This chain connects TRBV7-2 to TRBJ2-2; 9 positions agree with TRBD1. The V segment lost 1 base and the J segment 4 bases; nucleotides outside the gene matches: 1. The CDR3 has 15 residues. In germline, CDR1 is SGHTA, CDR2 FQGNSA. CDR3 sequence: CASSLGQGGTGELFF. The CDR3, as DNA: TGTGCCAGCAGCTTAGGACAGGGGGGCACCGGGGAGCTGTTTTTT. The complete variable domain, with remaining parts taken from reference TRBV7-2 and TRBJ2-2, reads GAGVSQSPSNKVTEKGKDVELRCDPISGHTALYWYRQSLGQGLEFLIYFQGNSAPDKSGLPSDRFSAERTGGSVSTLTIQRTQQEDSAVYLCASSLGQGGTGELFFGEGSRLTVL.

CDR3 in amino acids: CASSFAVLPQETQYF. CDR3 coding DNA: TGTGCCAGCAGTTTTGCGGTACTACCCCAAGAGACCCAGTACTTC. The genes are TRBV28 and TRBJ2-5; D gene uncertain. Germline V gene lookup returns CDR1 MDHEN and CDR2 SYDVKM. The V end lost 3 bases, the J end lost 1 base, and 12 bases lay between the germline ends. There are 15 residues in the CDR3.

V gene TRBV6-1 combines with J gene TRBJ2-2; maybe TRBD2 (5 bases). The CDR3 length is 15 residues. V was cut by 4 bases and J by 4 bases, with 13 bases left in between. Per germline, CDR1 MNHNS and CDR2 SASEGT. The CDR3 protein is CASSGGPRGTGELFF. The CDR3 DNA is TGTGCCAGCAGTGGCGGGCCCCGGGGCACCGGGGAGCTGTTTTTT.

A few counts support this clone. The rearrangement joins TRBV19 to TRBJ2-7; D is unclear. The CDR3 runs to 13 residues. The germline V and J ends were trimmed by 3 bases and 3 bases, with 9 bases remaining between them. Germline V gene lookup returns CDR1 LNHDA and CDR2 SQIVND (reference sequence). CDR3 in amino acids: CASSIRPYYEQYF. CDR3 bases: TGTGCCAGTAGTATCCGTCCTTACTACGAGCAGTACTTC.